The clone carrying this TCR beta chain has more than one count but fewer than ten. The antigen remains undetermined. The source of the sample is a study of early T cells in non-severe SARS-CoV-2 infection. Whole-study context: With bulk RNA from unsorted whole blood as input, sequencing yielded unpaired chains.

CDR3 length equals 18 residues. CDR1 SQVTM and CDR2 ANQGSEA come from the germline V gene. Deletions cut 4 bases from V and 0 bases from J, with 21 bases between. Whole-study results and caveats: Missing private and CD4 specificities, VDJdb matching favored anti-spike CD8 responses.

TCRdb analysed the 5' RACE reads with MiXCR anew, one entry per CDR3 protein. The table shows some 54,000 distinct CDR3 sequences, with approximately 9.9% occurring only once. The origin of this receptor is an adult who was a healthcare worker with PCR-confirmed SARS-CoV-2 infection or an uninfected control (not recorded which). The chain uses TRBV29-1 and TRBJ2-2; D not resolved. The sample taken for sequencing was whole blood. CDR3 sequence: CSVVLTEPPAANTGELFF. Here the CDR3 DNA reads TGCAGCGTTGTACTAACGGAGCCCCCTGCAGCGAACACCGGGGAGCTGTTTTTT.